Reported below is one TCR beta chain. Per germline, CDR1 MDHEN and CDR2 SYDVKM. J gave up 7 bases and V 5 bases, and 14 bases lay outside the gene matches. This CDR3 region has 17 residues. This sample was included in a study of T cells in Graves' hyperthyroidism and ophthalmopathy. Study-level background: At the time of initial diagnosis and before any treatment, peripheral blood was collected.

RNA transcripts served as the template for amplifying TCR beta CDR3 regions. In the first-round RT-PCR of the TCR CDR3, the HTBI primer set was used. TCRdb fed the multiplex PCR reads into MiXCR, producing one record per CDR3 protein. Here the sample spans 600,000 to 750,000 distinct CDR3 sequences, 17% being singletons. The sequence derives from a man aged 45-65 years with Graves' hyperthyroidism. The chain couples TRBV28 to TRBJ1-2; 12 bases agree with TRBD1. The sample was blood. The CDR3 DNA reads TGTGCCAGCAGTCCGGGGACAGGGGGCGCTTGGGTCTCTGGCTACACCTTC. Translating gives CASSPGTGGAWVSGYTF.